This T cell receptor beta chain was observed in a study of cytomegalovirus exposure and HLA in healthy donors. V lost 4 bases, J lost 3 bases, and 18 bases lay in between. The CDR3 runs 16 residues. The germline V gene has CDR1 SGHRS and CDR2 YFSETQ. The PCR was carried out with 60 Vbeta primers and 13 Jbeta primers. Repertoires were generated with immunoSEQ multiplex PCR, while TCRdb's copy carries only in-frame clones and drops some. This table has fewer than 200,000 clones, approximately 84% appearing once. V is TRBV5-1 and J is TRBJ2-3, with D perhaps TRBD2 (5 bases). The receptor was isolated from a woman in her 50s in good health and CMV-seropositive. Sequencing was performed on PBMCs. The CDR3 coding sequence is TGCGCCAGCAGCCCCGGGGTCCAGGTGGGGACAGATACGCAGTATTTT. Its protein product is CASSPGVQVGTDTQYF.